This T cell receptor beta chain came from a study of blood T cells in healthy people across ages. For the second PCR, which ran for 7 to 11 cycles, a sample-barcoded 5' primer and a J-beta primer mix were used. TCRdb re-analysed the 5' RACE reads in MiXCR, keeping a single row per CDR3 protein. The repertoire holds 1.6 million or so distinct CDR3 sequences, roughly 30% seen once, with around 11% in the top ten. Total RNA was isolated from each sample in quantities of at least 6 micrograms. On this clonotype itself: A much larger clone differs by one base, so this may be a read error.

The sequence was obtained from a woman aged 25 to 39 in good health. Sequencing was carried out using blood.

For the CDR3, the DNA is TGTGCCATCAGTCCCCAAGGGGGTTACTATGGCTACACCTTC. It codes for CAISPQGGYYGYTF. This sequence joins TRBV12-3 or TRBV12-4 and TRBJ1-2, with D tentatively TRBD1 (6 bases). The CDR3 runs to 14 residues.